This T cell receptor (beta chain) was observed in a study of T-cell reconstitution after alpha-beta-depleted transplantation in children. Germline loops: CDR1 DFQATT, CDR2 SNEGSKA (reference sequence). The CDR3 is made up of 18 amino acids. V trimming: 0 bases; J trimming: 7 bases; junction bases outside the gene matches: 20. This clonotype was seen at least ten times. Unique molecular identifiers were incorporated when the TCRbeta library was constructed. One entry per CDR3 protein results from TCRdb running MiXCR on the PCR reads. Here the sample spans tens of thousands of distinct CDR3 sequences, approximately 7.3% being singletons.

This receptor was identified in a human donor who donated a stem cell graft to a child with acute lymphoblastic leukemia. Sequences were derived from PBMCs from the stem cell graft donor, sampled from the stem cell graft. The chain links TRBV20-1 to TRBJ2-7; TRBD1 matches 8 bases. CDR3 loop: CSARDATGGQGILGEQYF. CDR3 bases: TGCAGTGCTAGAGATGCAACCGGCGGACAGGGAATTCTAGGGGAGCAGTACTTC.